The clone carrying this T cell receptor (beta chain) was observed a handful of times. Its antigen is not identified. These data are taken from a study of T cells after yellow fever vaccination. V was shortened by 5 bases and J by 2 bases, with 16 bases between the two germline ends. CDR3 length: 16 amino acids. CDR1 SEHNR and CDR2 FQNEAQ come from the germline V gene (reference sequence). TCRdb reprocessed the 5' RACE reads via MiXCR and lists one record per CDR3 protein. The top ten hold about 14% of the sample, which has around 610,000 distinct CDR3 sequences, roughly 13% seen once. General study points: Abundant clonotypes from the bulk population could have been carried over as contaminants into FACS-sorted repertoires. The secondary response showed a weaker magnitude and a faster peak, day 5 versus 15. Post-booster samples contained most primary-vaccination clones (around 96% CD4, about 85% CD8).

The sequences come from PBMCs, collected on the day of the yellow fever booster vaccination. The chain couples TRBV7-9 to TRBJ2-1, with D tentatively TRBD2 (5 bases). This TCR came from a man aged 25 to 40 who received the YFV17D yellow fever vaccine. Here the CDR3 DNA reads TGTGCCAGCAGCCGGGATTCGCTGAACCCCTACAATGAGCAGTTCTTC. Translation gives CASSRDSLNPYNEQFF.